The clone carrying this T cell receptor (beta chain) was detected a few times. Using its own MiXCR run on the RT-PCR reads, TCRdb lists one record per CDR3 protein. The sample shows hundreds of thousands of distinct CDR3 sequences, approximately 15% of them seen only once. This specimen belongs to a study of response to subunit inactivated influenza vaccine. The CDR3 loop spans 11 amino acids. V was trimmed by 10 bases and J by 6 bases, leaving 10 bases between them. Germline values: CDR1 MNHEY, CDR2 SVGAGI. This sequence originates from a man aged 45-65 years who received an inactivated influenza vaccine. This chain joins TRBV6-5 and TRBJ2-1; D unresolved. This specimen consisted of PBMCs from blood, obtained roughly 2 weeks before vaccination. CDR3: CATSWGNEQFF. The CDR3 nucleotides read TGTGCCACCTCTTGGGGCAATGAGCAGTTCTTC.